This is a list of T cell receptor beta chains from one sample in a study of blood T cells in healthy people across ages. TCRdb reanalysed the 5' RACE reads using MiXCR and keeps one entry per CDR3 protein. Of some 1.7 million distinct CDR3 sequences in the sample, roughly 27% were seen once. Sequenced: blood. Receptors were obtained from a woman aged 30 to 39 in good health. Each CDR3 is given without its conserved first and last residue.

TRBV6-6	ASNSQSSYEQY
TRBV24-1	ATSEEGVYNEQF
TRBV7-4	ASSLQGSNEQF
TRBV4-1	ASSQDLVSTDTQY
TRBV5-1	ASSLERGNSPLH
TRBV9	ASSVATEASSYEQY
TRBV3-1	ASSQLPVGARNRGYT
TRBV7-9	ASSLGRASRETQY
TRBV12-3/TRBV12-4	ASNPPAKREAF
TRBV4-1	ASSQQGAAYNSPLH
TRBV7-8	ASSLLTTSYNEQF
TRBV5-6	ASSLVPLAGEGNEQF
TRBV29-1	SVEDRPKQF
TRBV3-1	ASSQETSLYNEQF
TRBV7-2	ASSRLAGAPEQY
TRBV19	ASSIVGTGYEDGYT
TRBV15	ATSRVEGWEQY
TRBV4-3	ASSQIAGYDYGYT
TRBV6-2/TRBV6-3	ASSYSSYEQY